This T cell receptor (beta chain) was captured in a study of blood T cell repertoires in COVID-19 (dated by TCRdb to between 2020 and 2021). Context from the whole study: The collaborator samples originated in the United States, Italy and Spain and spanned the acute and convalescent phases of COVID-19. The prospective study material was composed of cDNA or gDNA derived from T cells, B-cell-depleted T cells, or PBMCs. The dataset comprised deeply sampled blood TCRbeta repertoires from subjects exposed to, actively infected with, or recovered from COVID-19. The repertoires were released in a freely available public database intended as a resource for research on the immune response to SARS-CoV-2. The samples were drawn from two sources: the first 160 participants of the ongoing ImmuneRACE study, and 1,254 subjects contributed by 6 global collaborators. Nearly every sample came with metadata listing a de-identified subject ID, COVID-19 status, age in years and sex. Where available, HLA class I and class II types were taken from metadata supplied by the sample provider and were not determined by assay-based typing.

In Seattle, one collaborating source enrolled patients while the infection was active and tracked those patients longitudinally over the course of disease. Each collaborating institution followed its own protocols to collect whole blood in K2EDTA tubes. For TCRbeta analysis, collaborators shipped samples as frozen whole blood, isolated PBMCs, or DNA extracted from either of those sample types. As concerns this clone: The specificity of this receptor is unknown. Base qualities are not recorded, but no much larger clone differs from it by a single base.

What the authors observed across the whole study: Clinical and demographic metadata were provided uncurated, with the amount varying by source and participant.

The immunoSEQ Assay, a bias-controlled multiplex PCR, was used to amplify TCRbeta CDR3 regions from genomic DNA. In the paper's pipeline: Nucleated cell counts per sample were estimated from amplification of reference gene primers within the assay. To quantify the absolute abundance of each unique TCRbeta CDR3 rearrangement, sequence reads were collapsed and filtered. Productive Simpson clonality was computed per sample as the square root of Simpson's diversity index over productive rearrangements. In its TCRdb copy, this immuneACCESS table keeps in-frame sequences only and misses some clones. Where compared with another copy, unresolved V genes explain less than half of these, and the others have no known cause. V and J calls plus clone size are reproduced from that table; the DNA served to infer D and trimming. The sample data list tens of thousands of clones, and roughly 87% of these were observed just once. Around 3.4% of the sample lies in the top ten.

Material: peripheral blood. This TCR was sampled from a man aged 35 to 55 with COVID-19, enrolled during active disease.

The nucleotide sequence is TGCGCCAGCAGCCAAGACCCGGGACAGGGGGCATGGGGCTACACCTTC. Its translation is CASSQDPGQGAWGYTF. Recombination linked TRBV4-1 to TRBJ1-2; 12 junctional bases match TRBD1. Reading from cysteine to phenylalanine, the CDR3 counts 16 amino acids. The retained sequence is limited to the CDR3, 48 bases, with the frame set at the first base. V has 0 bases trimmed and J has 8 bases trimmed; junction bases matching no gene number 7. CDR1 MGHRA and CDR2 YSYEKL were looked up in the germline V gene.